Included here is one T cell receptor (beta chain) sequence, with context. Germline V gene data show CDR1 as SNHLY and CDR2 as FYNNEI. The CDR3 runs to 15 residues. The junction had 4 bases not matched to a gene; V was cut back by 4 bases and J by 4 bases. The data were obtained in a study of early T cells in non-severe SARS-CoV-2 infection. One entry per CDR3 protein results from TCRdb running MiXCR on the 5' RACE reads. The sample has about 33,000 distinct CDR3 sequences, around 7% seen once. Sequencing was done on a sample of whole blood. The chain joins TRBV2 to TRBJ1-5, with 10 bases that match TRBD1. This clonotype originated in an adult who was a healthcare worker with PCR-confirmed SARS-CoV-2 infection or an uninfected control (not recorded which). As DNA, the CDR3 is TGTGCCAGCAGTGTCTGGGGACAGGGGAATCAGCCCCAGCATTTT. Translated, it gives CASSVWGQGNQPQHF.